This TCR beta chain was recovered during a study of blood T cells in healthy people across ages. Overall study findings and caveats: Unknown CMV status may confound age-related changes in expanded clones.

A note on this clonotype: Its matching antigen is unknown.

Germline CDR1 reads SGDLS; CDR2 reads YYNGEE. Trimming took 4 bases from V and 3 from J, leaving 15 bases between them. This CDR3 spans 15 amino acids. A sample-barcoded 5' primer and a J-beta primer mix were used in a second PCR of roughly 7 to 11 cycles. Each TCR beta cDNA got a 12-nucleotide random molecular identifier. One entry per CDR3 protein results from TCRdb running MiXCR on the 5' RACE reads. The data contain 1.5 million to 2 million distinct CDR3 sequences, just under 50% of them singletons. Aged about 6 to 95, donors were systemically healthy Caucasians from Russia. This receptor was identified in a woman aged 35 to 49 in good health. Input material: blood. V and J are TRBV9 and TRBJ2-3, with D perhaps TRBD2 (5 bases). DNA for the CDR3: TGTGCCAGCAGCATCCGAGGACTGTGGACAGATACGCAGTATTTT. It codes for CASSIRGLWTDTQYF.